The clone carrying this T cell receptor (beta chain) was picked up many times. Its antigen remains unknown. The germline gives CDR1 DFQATT, CDR2 SNEGSKA (reference sequence). This CDR3 spans 15 amino acids. Trimming cost V 6 bases and J 2 bases, with 16 bases left between them. The sample belongs to a study of T-cell memory formation after mild COVID-19. MiXCR, applied by TCRdb to the 5' RACE reads, yields one record per CDR3 protein. The table has 390,000 or so distinct CDR3 sequences, approximately 15% seen once. Study conclusions and caveats: What remained unconfirmed was the SARS-CoV-2 specificity of second-wave clones peaking on day 37. Pre-infection memory already had some responding clones, implying cross-reactive memory joined. Day 15 to 85 contractors were CD4/CD8 balanced; later expanders leaned CD4+. CD8+ contracting clones occupied EMRA, while CD4+ ones occupied mainly CM and EM.

The specimen was PBMCs or a T cell subset sorted from them (not recorded which). This rearrangement joins TRBV20-1 to TRBJ2-2, with TRBD1 as a possible D gene (6 bases). The TCR originated in a man between 18 and 29 years old who had mild COVID-19 (a few samples of this study predate the infection). Cell type and time point are not known. This CDR3 is CSASGQFLNTGELFF. In DNA form, the CDR3 reads TGCAGTGCAAGCGGACAGTTCCTAAACACCGGGGAGCTGTTTTTT.